This entry describes one TCR beta chain. The CDR3 extends over 15 amino acids. V shed 2 bases and J 1 base; nucleotides not matched to a gene: 2. Germline V gene sequence: CDR1 SGHTA, CDR2 FQGTGA. This sample was taken from a study of blood T cell repertoires in COVID-19. Study-wide background: The origin of the acute and convalescent COVID-19 samples was the United States, Italy and Spain. Sources were T cells, B-cell-depleted T cells, or PBMCs; the material itself was cDNA or gDNA.

Under the authors' procedure: Researchers report that nucleated cell counts were estimated from reference gene primer amplification. The protocol was immunoSEQ multiplex PCR, while the TCRdb copy is restricted to in-frame clones and leaves out a portion. That table supplies the V and J calls and clone size; D and trimming were determined from the DNA. The table includes 95,000 to 150,000 clones, almost 90% detected once. V is TRBV7-3 and J is TRBJ2-1, with 7 bases lining up with TRBD2. Material: peripheral blood. This TCR came from a woman aged 45 to 65 with active or convalescent COVID-19. CDR3 loop: CASSLAGDSYNEQFF. CDR3 bases: TGTGCCAGCAGCTTAGCGGGAGATTCCTACAATGAGCAGTTCTTC.